The next 20 T cell receptor beta chains were all read from a single sample in a study of identical twins. One entry per CDR3 protein results from TCRdb running MiXCR on the 5' RACE reads. Here the sample spans 350,000 to 500,000 distinct CDR3 sequences, 18% being singletons. Sequencing was carried out using naive T cells sorted from blood. The receptors were gathered from a man aged 45 to 65 in good health.

This clonotype was detected many times. The chain has TRBV7-2 and TRBJ2-7; 9 nucleotides line up with TRBD2. This CDR3 contains 16 residues. Germline CDR1 SGHTA, CDR2 FQGNSA. Trimming took 6 bases from V and 2 from J; bases not matched to a gene: 11. In nucleotides, the CDR3 is TGTGCCAGCAGTGGAGGCGGGAGGGCCAAGGCCTACGAGCAGTACTTC. As protein: CASSGGGRAKAYEQYF.

This clonotype was observed at least ten times. This sequence joins TRBV28 and TRBJ1-2, with no clear D. Trimming pared 2 bases from V and 4 bases from J, leaving 5 bases between. CDR3 length: 12 residues. Germline CDR1 and CDR2: MDHEN and SYDVKM. CDR3: CASSLGSYGYTF. As DNA, the CDR3 is TGTGCCAGCAGTTTAGGCAGCTATGGCTACACCTTC.

At least ten counts were recorded for this clonotype. The V call is TRBV5-1, the J call TRBJ2-1, with D perhaps TRBD2 (5 bases). V lost 5 bases, J lost 5 bases, and 8 bases lay in between. Germline V CDR1 and CDR2: SGHRS, YFSETQ. CDR3 length equals 12 residues. Here the CDR3 reads CASSSGNNEQFF. In nucleotides, the CDR3 is TGCGCCAGCAGTTCCGGGAACAATGAGCAGTTCTTC.

This clonotype was detected only a few times. The J gene is TRBJ1-1, the V gene TRBV18; D is perhaps TRBD1 (5 bases). The CDR3 consists of 13 residues. Between the trimmed V and J ends, which lost 2 bases and 1 base, there was a span of 5 bases. The germline V gene encodes CDR1 KGHSH and CDR2 LQKENI. CDR3 amino acids: CASSPGANTEAFF. Here the CDR3 DNA reads TGTGCCAGCTCACCAGGGGCGAACACTGAAGCTTTCTTT.

The rearrangement links TRBV6-2 or TRBV6-3 to TRBJ1-2; a possible D gene is TRBD1 (6 bases). The V and J ends lost 10 bases and 5 bases respectively, with 14 bases between them. This CDR3 has 12 residues. Germline V gene data show CDR1 as MNHEY and CDR2 as SVGEGT. CDR3 sequence (DNA): TGTGCCACCTCGGACAGTTCATATGGCTACACCTTC. Its translation is CATSDSSYGYTF.

The chain combines TRBV30 with TRBJ2-1; D not resolved. V lost 2 bases to trimming and J lost 4 bases, with 6 bases between them. The CDR3 extends over 12 amino acids. The germline CDR1 and CDR2 sequences are GTSNPN and SVGIG (reference sequence). The CDR3 loop reads CAWSKQYNEQFF. The CDR3 DNA reads as TGTGCCTGGAGTAAACAATACAATGAGCAGTTCTTC.

The chain joins TRBV10-2 to TRBJ2-4, with 8 bases aligning to TRBD2. Germline V gene lookup returns CDR1 WSHSY and CDR2 SAAADI. The CDR3 is 13 residues long. Trimming cost V 6 bases and J 7 bases; bases outside gene matches: 5. In nucleotides, the CDR3 is TGCGCCAGCAGCTCCCCGGGGGGGAACATTCAGTACTTC. Translated, it gives CASSSPGGNIQYF.

This clonotype was seen a few times. The V call is TRBV27, the J call TRBJ2-4; perhaps TRBD1 as D (6 bases). Germline values: CDR1 MNHEY, CDR2 SMNVEV (reference sequence). The V end was cut by 5 bases, the J end by 1 base, with 12 bases between. The CDR3 is 15 amino acids. CDR3 sequence reads: CASSPYTGAKNIQYF. The CDR3 DNA reads TGTGCCAGCAGTCCTTACACAGGGGCCAAAAACATTCAGTACTTC.

This clonotype was detected only a few times. The chain carries TRBV20-1 and TRBJ2-7, with D unclear. This CDR3 contains 12 residues. The V end lost 1 base, the J end lost 4 bases, and 8 bases lay between the germline ends. Germline V gene data show CDR1 as DFQATT and CDR2 as SNEGSKA (reference sequence). The CDR3 protein is CSARVQDYEQYF. The CDR3 DNA is TGCAGTGCTAGAGTTCAGGATTACGAGCAGTACTTC.

V gene TRBV7-9 combines with J gene TRBJ1-3; D might be TRBD1 (6 bases). The germline V gene has CDR1 SEHNR and CDR2 FQNEAQ (reference sequence). V dropped 7 bases and J dropped 4 bases, with 17 bases sitting between them. The CDR3 has 15 residues. CDR3 amino acids: CASTSSATGGNTIYF. The CDR3 bases are TGTGCCAGCACCTCCTCCGCGACAGGAGGAAACACCATATATTTT.

This clonotype was observed a few times. This chain links TRBV28 with TRBJ2-3, with 11 nucleotides matching TRBD1. Looked up from germline, CDR1 is MDHEN and CDR2 is SYDVKM. V shed 6 bases and J 6 bases; nucleotides not matched to a gene: 20. This CDR3 is 19 amino acids long. The CDR3 here is CASRTLWDRGERAWDTQYF. CDR3 nucleotides: TGTGCCAGCAGGACCTTATGGGACAGGGGGGAACGTGCGTGGGATACGCAGTATTTT.

This clonotype showed up just a few times. The junction departs from germline at one end; a sequencing error may be responsible. V usage is TRBV3-1 and J usage is TRBJ2-5, with D uncertain. The CDR3 loop spans 12 amino acids. CDR1 is LGHDT and CDR2 is YNNKEL in the germline V gene (reference sequence). CDR3 in amino acids: CASSKEEETQYF. The CDR3 DNA sequence: TGTGCCAGCAGCAAAGAAGAAGAGACCCAGTACTTC.

This clonotype was counted many times. The chain carries TRBV6-1 and TRBJ2-5; possibly TRBD2 for D (6 bases). Germline CDR1 reads MNHNS; CDR2 reads SASEGT. Trimming took 7 bases from V and 4 from J, leaving 16 bases between them. CDR3 length: 14 amino acids. Here the CDR3 DNA reads TGTGCCAGCAAGGACGGGGGTTTAGCAGAGACCCAGTACTTC. This translates into CASKDGGLAETQYF.

The V and J genes are TRBV10-3 and TRBJ1-1; 7 bases are a match to TRBD1. Germline V gene data show CDR1 as ENHRY and CDR2 as SYGVKD. This CDR3 spans 14 amino acids. The V segment lost 6 bases and the J segment 2 bases; nucleotides outside the gene matches: 6. The CDR3 DNA reads as TGTGCCATCAGAACCGGGACAGATAACACTGAAGCTTTCTTT. It translates to CAIRTGTDNTEAFF.

The sample holds a few counts of this clonotype. J is TRBJ2-7 and V is TRBV20-1, with a possible D match to TRBD2 (5 bases). Trimming took 0 bases from V and 0 from J, leaving 12 bases between them. CDR1 is DFQATT and CDR2 is SNEGSKA in the germline V gene (reference sequence). The CDR3 covers 15 residues. The CDR3 region has the DNA TGCAGTGCTAGAGATCGGGCGGGCACCTCCTACGAGCAGTACTTC. Amino acid sequence: CSARDRAGTSYEQYF.

This chain links TRBV30 with TRBJ1-1; 7 positions agree with TRBD1. The germline CDR1 and CDR2 sequences are GTSNPN and SVGIG (reference sequence). CDR3 length: 13 residues. V was pared by 0 bases and J by 7 bases, with 5 bases of the junction left unmatched. The CDR3 nucleotides read TGTGCCTGGAGTGTACAACAGGGGCTTGAAGCTTTCTTT. Translation gives CAWSVQQGLEAFF.

This clonotype was seen at least ten times. The J gene is TRBJ2-1, the V gene TRBV5-4, with a weak D call TRBD1 (5 bases). Germline V lookup: CDR1 SGHNT, CDR2 YYREEE (reference sequence). This CDR3 has 14 amino acids. V was cut by 0 bases and J by 2 bases, with 6 bases left in between. The CDR3 here is CASSLGTTYNEQFF. The CDR3 region has the DNA TGTGCCAGCAGCTTGGGGACAACCTACAATGAGCAGTTCTTC.

Ten or more counts support this clonotype. The chain has TRBV5-1 and TRBJ2-7; TRBD2 matches 11 bases. Germline V gives CDR1 SGHRS, CDR2 YFSETQ. This CDR3 has 15 amino acids. V lost 0 bases and J lost 3; bases outside the gene matches: 2. The CDR3 bases are TGCGCCAGCAGCTTGGGACTAGCGGGGTTCTACGAGCAGTACTTC. This gives the protein CASSLGLAGFYEQYF. Combining the CDR3 with reference TRBV5-1 and TRBJ2-7 gives the whole variable domain KAGVTQTPRYLIKTRGQQVTLSCSPISGHRSVSWYQQTPGQGLQFLFEYFSETQRNKGNFPGRFSGRQFSNSRSEMNVSTLELGDSALYLCASSLGLAGFYEQYFGPGTRLTVT.

CDR3 sequence reads: CASSLNGLQETQYF. CDR3 in DNA: TGTGCCAGCAGCTTAAATGGGTTACAAGAGACCCAGTACTTC. The V gene is TRBV7-2, the J gene TRBJ2-5; D uncertain. Between the trimmed V and J ends, which lost 2 bases and 2 bases, there was a span of 9 bases. The CDR3 loop spans 14 amino acids. Germline lookup yields CDR1 SGHTA and CDR2 FQGNSA.

The gene calls are TRBV5-6 and TRBJ1-6; D remains ambiguous. From germline, CDR1 is SGHDT and CDR2 YYEEEE. There are 15 residues in the CDR3. V was trimmed by 0 bases and J by 5 bases, leaving 9 bases between them. CDR3 coding DNA: TGTGCCAGCAGCTTGGCGCGGCGGAATAATTCACCCCTCCACTTT. Its translation is CASSLARRNNSPLHF.